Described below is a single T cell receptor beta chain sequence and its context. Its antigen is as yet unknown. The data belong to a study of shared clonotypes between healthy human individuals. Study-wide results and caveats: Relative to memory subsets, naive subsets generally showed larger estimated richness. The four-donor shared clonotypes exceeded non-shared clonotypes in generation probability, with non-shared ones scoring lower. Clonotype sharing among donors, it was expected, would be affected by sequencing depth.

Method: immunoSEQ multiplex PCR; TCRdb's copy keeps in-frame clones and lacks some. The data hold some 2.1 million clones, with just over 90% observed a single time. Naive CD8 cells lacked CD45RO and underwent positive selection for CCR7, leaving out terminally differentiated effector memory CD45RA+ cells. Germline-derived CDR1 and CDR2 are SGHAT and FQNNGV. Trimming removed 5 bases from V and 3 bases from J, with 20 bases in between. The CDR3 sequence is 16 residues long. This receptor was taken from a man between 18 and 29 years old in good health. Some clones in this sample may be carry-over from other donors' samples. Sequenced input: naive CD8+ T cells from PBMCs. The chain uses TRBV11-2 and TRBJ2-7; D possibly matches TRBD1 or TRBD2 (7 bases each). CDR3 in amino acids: CASSHLRGRGGYEQYF. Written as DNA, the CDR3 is TGTGCCAGCAGCCACCTGAGGGGCAGGGGGGGCTACGAGCAGTACTTC.